The present T cell receptor (beta chain) was sequenced within a study of graft-versus-host responses after intestinal transplantation. Study context: Recipients underwent multivisceral, liver-intestinal, or isolated intestinal transplants. The study gave all recipients anti-thymocyte globulin induction, then tacrolimus and steroids for approximately three years.

The protocol was immunoSEQ multiplex PCR, while the TCRdb copy is restricted to in-frame clones and leaves out a portion. Of roughly 93,000 clones in the sample, 85% to 95% were seen once. Of note for this clone: What it binds is not known.

The CDR3 loop spans 13 amino acids. Per the germline V gene, CDR1 is MGHRA and CDR2 is YSYEKL. Between the trimmed V and J ends, which lost 0 bases and 5 bases, there was a span of 7 bases. Specimen: unstimulated CD8+ T cells sorted from spleen or lymph node cells, collected before intestinal transplant. This chain links TRBV4-1 with TRBJ2-5; D not certain. This sequence originates from a human donor who received an intestinal transplant. CDR3 nucleotide sequence: TGCGCCAGCAGCCAAGAGGCAGGCGAGACCCAGTACTTC. This codes for CASSQEAGETQYF.